These 16 T cell receptor beta chains originate from one sample sequenced in a study of T cell responses to AZD1222 COVID-19 vaccine. Profiling relied on immunoSEQ multiplex PCR, and the TCRdb table lists in-frame clones only, not all of them. The table shows approximately 140,000 clones, with 70% to 90% occurring only once. The material was peripheral blood, obtained on day 0 of AZD1222 vaccination. These receptors were taken from an adult in good health.

The chain has TRBV9 and TRBJ1-2; D gene uncertain. V lost 0 bases and J lost 4, with 10 bases in between. The CDR3 runs 14 residues. Per the germline V gene, CDR1 is SGDLS and CDR2 is YYNGEE. The CDR3 sequence is CASSVDTATYGYTF. The DNA for the CDR3 is TGTGCCAGCAGCGTAGATACGGCTACCTATGGCTACACCTTC.

J is TRBJ1-1 and V is TRBV5-4; D remains unclear. From germline, CDR1 is SGHNT and CDR2 YYREEE (reference sequence). Trimming removed 0 bases at V and 12 bases at J, with 18 bases between. The CDR3 runs 14 residues. As DNA, the CDR3 is TGTGCCAGCAGCTTGGCCGCTAGACCGACTTCTACTTTCTTT. Its translation: CASSLAARPTSTFF.

J is TRBJ1-2 and V is TRBV19; D not certain. There are 15 residues in the CDR3. Germline values: CDR1 LNHDA, CDR2 SQIVND (reference sequence). Trimming pared 2 bases from V and 2 bases from J, leaving 12 bases between. For the CDR3, the DNA is TGTGCCAGTAGTATAAGTCTGGGTATGAACTATGGCTACACCTTC. Translation: CASSISLGMNYGYTF.

Concerning this clone: Distinct nucleotide sequences in the sample also encode this CDR3. This chain joins TRBV11-3 and TRBJ1-1; D gene ambiguous. This CDR3 is 14 amino acids long. Germline CDR1 and CDR2: SGHNT and YENEEA. Trimming took off 1 base at V and 0 bases at J, with 6 bases between the two ends. CDR3 sequence (DNA): TGTGCCAGCAGCTTAGGAGGGTTGAACACTGAAGCTTTCTTT. This encodes CASSLGGLNTEAFF.

The V and J genes are TRBV19 and TRBJ2-7; D is uncertain. Deletions cut 5 bases from V and 0 bases from J, with 11 bases between. This CDR3 contains 14 residues. Germline values: CDR1 LNHDA, CDR2 SQIVND (reference sequence). DNA of the CDR3: TGTGCCAGTAGTTATTCCTCCAGCTCCTACGAGCAGTACTTC. Protein sequence: CASSYSSSSYEQYF.

This clone was recorded a few times. The V gene is TRBV24-1, the J gene TRBJ2-5; the D gene is possibly TRBD1 (6 bases). Looked up from germline, CDR1 is KGHDR and CDR2 is SFDVKD. With 2 bases removed from V and 5 bases from J, the gap between germline ends came to 14 bases. The CDR3 loop spans 15 amino acids. CDR3 coding DNA: TGTGCCACCAGTGATTCTACAGGGACCGGCGAGACCCAGTACTTC. It encodes CATSDSTGTGETQYF.

This clone was found once. The chain carries TRBV10-3 and TRBJ2-1; weak D call: TRBD1 (6 bases). In germline, CDR1 is ENHRY, CDR2 SYGVKD. CDR3 length: 14 residues. Between the trimmed V and J ends, which lost 4 bases and 8 bases, there was a span of 15 bases. CDR3 DNA sequence: TGTGCCATCAGTGGTTCCTCCAGGGGACATGAGCAGTTCTTC. As protein: CAISGSSRGHEQFF.

A word on this clone: The identical CDR3 is also encoded by other nucleotide sequences in the sample. J is TRBJ2-7 and V is TRBV7-2; D gene ambiguous. V shed 0 bases and J shed 1 base, with 4 bases lying between them. This CDR3 is built from 13 residues. The germline V gene encodes CDR1 SGHTA and CDR2 FQGNSA. CDR3 region: CASSLAGSYEQYF. The CDR3 region has the DNA TGTGCCAGCAGCTTAGCCGGGTCCTACGAGCAGTACTTC.

V and J are TRBV29-1 and TRBJ1-2; D remains ambiguous. Trimming left V 3 bases short and J 7 bases short, with 15 bases between. CDR1 is SQVTM, CDR2 ANQGSEA, per germline. There are 13 residues in the CDR3. The CDR3 loop reads CSVEGYTSSGYTF. The CDR3 coding sequence is TGCAGCGTTGAGGGCTATACATCCTCTGGCTACACCTTC.

The chain is built from TRBV7-9 and TRBJ1-6, with 8 nucleotides matching TRBD1. Losses at the gene ends were 2 bases for V and 10 bases for J; bases not matched to a gene: 7. Germline loops: CDR1 SEHNR, CDR2 FQNEAQ (reference sequence). This CDR3 contains 15 residues. The CDR3: CASSLTGQGGSPLHF. CDR3 DNA: TGTGCCAGCAGCTTAACCGGACAGGGTGGGTCACCCCTCCACTTT. The full variable domain, completed using reference TRBV7-9 and TRBJ1-6, is DTGVSQNPRHKITKRGQNVTFRCDPISEHNRLYWYRQTLGQGPEFLTYFQNEAQLEKSRLLSDRFSAERPKGSFSTLEIQRTEQGDSAMYLCASSLTGQGGSPLHFGNGTRLTVT.

The J gene is TRBJ1-3, the V gene TRBV6-6, with D unresolved. V shed 4 bases and J shed 4 bases, with 11 bases lying between them. CDR3 length equals 14 residues. CDR1 MNHNY and CDR2 SVGAGI come from the germline V gene (reference sequence). CDR3 sequence reads: CASSSLGLGNTIYF. The CDR3 bases are TGTGCCAGCAGTTCTCTAGGGCTCGGAAACACCATATATTTT.

The J gene is TRBJ2-7, the V gene TRBV7-2; TRBD2 matches 13 bases. CDR1 and CDR2 from the germline V gene are SGHTA and FQGNSA. V lost 1 base and J lost 7; bases outside the gene matches: 10. This CDR3 contains 17 residues. The chain's CDR3 is CASSLEGTSGATREQYF. Written as DNA, the CDR3 is TGTGCCAGCAGCTTAGAGGGGACTAGCGGGGCCACCCGGGAGCAGTACTTC.

This chain connects TRBV9 to TRBJ2-7; 10 bases are shared with TRBD2. Germline CDR1 and CDR2: SGDLS and YYNGEE. This CDR3 comprises 14 residues. The trim removed 3 bases at V and 2 bases at J, leaving 2 bases unmatched. Here the CDR3 reads CASSEAGGTYEQYF. CDR3 DNA: TGTGCCAGCAGCGAAGCGGGGGGGACCTACGAGCAGTACTTC.

This chain joins TRBV27 and TRBJ2-5; tentative D call: TRBD1 (6 bases). The CDR3 contains 14 residues. CDR1 and CDR2 (germline): MNHEY, SMNVEV (reference sequence). V was cut by 4 bases and J by 0 bases, with 9 bases left in between. The CDR3 nucleotides are TGTGCCAGCAGTTACGGGACAAACCAAGAGACCCAGTACTTC. This encodes CASSYGTNQETQYF.

V usage is TRBV7-2 and J usage is TRBJ1-1, with TRBD1 as a possible D gene (6 bases). CDR1 SGHTA and CDR2 FQGNSA come from the germline V gene. The CDR3 is made up of 13 amino acids. V lost 5 bases and J lost 1, with 8 bases in between. The CDR3 protein is CASSVGQNTEAFF. In DNA form, the CDR3 reads TGTGCCAGCAGCGTGGGACAGAACACTGAAGCTTTCTTT.

The chain recombines TRBV5-6 with TRBJ1-6; 8 bases align to TRBD1. Germline CDR1 reads SGHDT; CDR2 reads YYEEEE. J was trimmed by 10 bases and V by 3 bases; bases with no gene match: 9. The CDR3 runs to 15 residues. CDR3 sequence (DNA): TGTGCCAGCAGCTATCGGCGGACAGGGACCTCACCCCTCCACTTT. Residues: CASSYRRTGTSPLHF.